The rows below give T cell receptor beta chains drawn from one sample of a study of cytomegalovirus exposure and HLA in healthy donors. Measured with immunoSEQ multiplex PCR; TCRdb has only the in-frame clones, and not every one. In all, the sample yields over 75,000 clones. The sample consisted of PBMCs. These receptor sequences come from a girl aged 10 to 17 in good health and CMV-seropositive. Each CDR3 is given with its conserved first and last residue.

v_call: TRBV4-3
cdr3_length: 14
j_call: TRBJ2-2
cdr3_aa: CASSQGRWTGELFF

v_call: TRBV4-1
cdr3_length: 16
j_call: TRBJ1-6
cdr3_aa: CASSQPSASYNSPLHF

v_call: TRBV28
cdr3_length: 15
j_call: TRBJ2-3
cdr3_aa: CASSPRGGPTDTQYF

v_call: TRBV6-6
cdr3_length: 15
j_call: TRBJ1-5
cdr3_aa: CASIPEGGPNQPQHF

v_call: TRBV19
cdr3_length: 15
j_call: TRBJ2-1
cdr3_aa: CASTRGGGAYNEQFF

v_call: TRBV5-4
cdr3_length: 16
j_call: TRBJ2-2
cdr3_aa: CASSFGQGANTGELFF

v_call: TRBV6-5
cdr3_length: 14
j_call: TRBJ1-4
cdr3_aa: CASSYAQGAEKLFF

v_call: TRBV14
cdr3_length: 13
j_call: TRBJ1-1
cdr3_aa: CASSQVGVTEAFF

v_call: TRBV2
cdr3_length: 15
j_call: TRBJ2-5
cdr3_aa: CASIERGMNQETQYF

v_call: TRBV13
cdr3_length: 14
j_call: TRBJ2-1
cdr3_aa: CASSTDRGHDEQFF

v_call: TRBV5-4
cdr3_length: 18
j_call: TRBJ2-4
cdr3_aa: CASSQGLAGDLAKNIQYF

v_call: TRBV2
cdr3_length: 15
j_call: TRBJ1-3
cdr3_aa: CASSVDLNSGNTIYF

v_call: TRBV11-2
cdr3_length: 14
j_call: TRBJ2-2
cdr3_aa: CASSLTGGARELFF

v_call: TRBV5-1
cdr3_length: 14
j_call: TRBJ2-7
cdr3_aa: CASSFGTVVYEQYF

v_call: TRBV6-5
cdr3_length: 15
j_call: TRBJ1-6
cdr3_aa: CASSYGGRGGSPLHF

v_call: TRBV29-1
cdr3_length: 13
j_call: TRBJ2-3
cdr3_aa: CSAKTGGGDTQYF

v_call: TRBV10-3
cdr3_length: 13
j_call: TRBJ1-1
cdr3_aa: CAIRGGIGTEAFF

v_call: TRBV5-4
cdr3_length: 15
j_call: TRBJ1-2
cdr3_aa: CASRLQGTPGYGYTF

v_call: TRBV29-1
cdr3_length: 12
j_call: TRBJ2-5
cdr3_aa: CSVEGRGETQYF

v_call: TRBV30
cdr3_length: 14
j_call: TRBJ1-6
cdr3_aa: CAWRYRGADSPLHF

v_call: TRBV30
cdr3_length: 14
j_call: TRBJ2-2
cdr3_aa: CAWSVRGATGELFF

v_call: TRBV19
cdr3_length: 15
j_call: TRBJ1-2
cdr3_aa: CASSPEGDRPYGYTF

v_call: TRBV7-3
cdr3_length: 13
j_call: TRBJ1-1
cdr3_aa: CASSVQGNTEAFF

v_call: TRBV5-6
cdr3_length: 13
j_call: TRBJ2-5
cdr3_aa: CASSNDRAETQYF

v_call: TRBV4-1
cdr3_length: 16
j_call: TRBJ2-7
cdr3_aa: CASSQDLSLAAHEQYF

v_call: TRBV29-1
cdr3_length: 14
j_call: TRBJ2-3
cdr3_aa: CSVDREIEADTQYF

v_call: TRBV18
cdr3_length: 15
j_call: TRBJ2-1
cdr3_aa: CASSPQLAGGNEQFF

v_call: TRBV19
cdr3_length: 14
j_call: TRBJ1-2
cdr3_aa: CASSGHLRNYGYTF

v_call: TRBV2
cdr3_length: 14
j_call: TRBJ2-2
cdr3_aa: CASIAGGDTGELFF

v_call: TRBV29-1
cdr3_length: 13
j_call: TRBJ1-2
cdr3_aa: CSVDPRGGDGYTF

v_call: TRBV20-1
cdr3_length: 11
j_call: TRBJ2-1
cdr3_aa: CSAREAEGQFF

v_call: TRBV19
cdr3_length: 15
j_call: TRBJ2-1
cdr3_aa: CASNPSGASYNEQFF

v_call: TRBV7-9
cdr3_length: 15
j_call: TRBJ1-2
cdr3_aa: CASSLDAGQKGSYTF

v_call: TRBV6-6
cdr3_length: 15
j_call: TRBJ1-4
cdr3_aa: CASSYNSGGYEKLFF

v_call: TRBV13
cdr3_length: 15
j_call: TRBJ2-3
cdr3_aa: CASSLGRGGTDTQYF

v_call: TRBV7-2
cdr3_length: 15
j_call: TRBJ1-3
cdr3_aa: CASSFLAVSGNTIYF

v_call: TRBV9
cdr3_length: 14
j_call: TRBJ2-1
cdr3_aa: CASSPWTVTNEQFF

v_call: TRBV6-5
cdr3_length: 15
j_call: TRBJ2-1
cdr3_aa: CASSYSSLGDNEQFF

v_call: TRBV28
cdr3_length: 14
j_call: TRBJ2-5
cdr3_aa: CASFARTGEETQYF

v_call: TRBV29-1
cdr3_length: 11
j_call: TRBJ2-7
cdr3_aa: CSVTLADEQYF

v_call: TRBV10-3
cdr3_length: 14
j_call: TRBJ2-1
cdr3_aa: CAISEQGRYNEQFF

v_call: TRBV19
cdr3_length: 13
j_call: TRBJ1-1
cdr3_aa: CASSIFQGTEAFF

v_call: TRBV18
cdr3_length: 15
j_call: TRBJ2-2
cdr3_aa: CASSTYPAGAGELFF

v_call: TRBV4-3
cdr3_length: 16
j_call: TRBJ1-2
cdr3_aa: CASSQDGTGGEYGYTF